Given below is one T cell receptor (beta chain) in context. This may come from a read error, since a much larger clone is one base off. In patients aged 18 to 65, hyperthyroidism was newly diagnosed, with duration under 2 months. Investigators excluded patients with uncontrolled infection, other autoimmune disease, pregnancy or lactation. The PBMCs studied were ones that came from about 10 ml fresh peripheral blood. This sample stems from a study of T cells in Graves' hyperthyroidism and ophthalmopathy. As for the study in general: Peripheral blood was taken when the disease was first diagnosed, before any treatment began.

RNA transcripts gave rise to amplified TCR beta CDR3 regions. The HTBI primer set was used in a first-round RT-PCR of the TCR CDR3. Using its own MiXCR run on the multiplex PCR reads, TCRdb lists one record per CDR3 protein. The sample yields around 280,000 distinct CDR3 sequences, around 13% seen once. The receptor was isolated from a woman aged 40-49 years with Graves' hyperthyroidism. The sequenced sample was blood.

The CDR3 sequence is CASSEGSFDEQFF. The CDR3 nucleotides are TGTGCCAGCAGTGAGGGGAGTTTCGATGAGCAGTTCTTC. V is TRBV2 and J is TRBJ2-1, with D perhaps matching TRBD2 (5 bases). From germline, CDR1 is SNHLY and CDR2 FYNNEI. The CDR3 runs 13 residues. With 3 bases removed from V and 8 bases from J, the gap between germline ends came to 11 bases.